This is a list of T cell receptor beta chains from one sample in a study of cytomegalovirus exposure and HLA in healthy donors. Sequencing was performed with immunoSEQ multiplex PCR; in TCRdb, only in-frame clones are kept and a portion is missing. The sample holds around 150,000 clones; approximately 88% are singletons and the top ten take around 0.93%. Sequencing used PBMCs. The source of these receptors is a woman in her twenties or thirties in good health and CMV-seronegative. CDR3s include the opening cysteine and the closing phenylalanine or tryptophan. The D gene is left open where the match is weak. A row's size may be missing; if present it is once, few, many or a size class.

v_call,d_call,j_call,clone_size,cdr3_aa,cdr3_nt
TRBV21-1,-,TRBJ2-1,-,CASSNFGPGTGGTNEQFF,-
TRBV19,-,TRBJ1-5,-,CASSMGQGSNQPQHF,TGTGCCAGTAGTATGGGGCAGGGAAGCAATCAGCCCCAGCATTTT
TRBV4-2,-,TRBJ1-5,few,CASSHTVDQPQHF,TGTGCCAGCAGCCACACAGTAGATCAGCCCCAGCATTTT
TRBV7-8,TRBD1,TRBJ2-2,-,CASSLALVQGGTGELFF,TGTGCCAGCAGCTTAGCGTTAGTACAGGGGGGCACCGGGGAGCTGTTTTTT
TRBV28,TRBD2,TRBJ2-1,-,CASSSTGLAESNEQFF,TGTGCCAGCAGCTCAACCGGACTAGCGGAGTCCAATGAGCAGTTCTTC
TRBV5-1,-,TRBJ2-7,-,CASSLEGGEQYF,TGCGCCAGCAGCTTGGAAGGGGGCGAGCAGTACTTC
TRBV7-9,TRBD2,TRBJ2-7,-,CASRPGTSETYEQYF,TGTGCCAGCAGGCCCGGGACTAGCGAAACCTACGAGCAGTACTTC
TRBV6-5,TRBD2,TRBJ2-3,-,CASSYSPSGGYTQYF,TGTGCCAGCAGTTACTCGCCTAGCGGGGGCTATACGCAGTATTTT
TRBV9,TRBD2,TRBJ2-1,once,CASSVAAGDEQFF,TGTGCCAGCAGCGTAGCCGCGGGGGATGAGCAGTTCTTC
TRBV5-1,TRBD2,TRBJ2-5,-,CASSRDGGGRETQYF,TGCGCCAGCAGCCGTGATGGCGGGGGACGGGAGACCCAGTACTTC
TRBV5-1,-,TRBJ2-1,-,CASSLEAGSYNEQFF,TGCGCCAGCAGCTTGGAGGCGGGCAGCTACAATGAGCAGTTCTTC
TRBV5-1,-,TRBJ2-1,-,CASSLLGGVAVSYNEQFF,TGCGCCAGCAGCTTGCTGGGAGGCGTGGCGGTCTCCTACAATGAGCAGTTCTTC
TRBV29-1,-,TRBJ2-7,once,CSARLGASYEQYF,TGCAGCGCCCGACTAGGGGCCTCCTACGAGCAGTACTTC
TRBV5-4,TRBD2,TRBJ2-5,-,CASSSRQRGSQETQYF,TGTGCCAGCAGCTCCAGGCAGCGGGGGAGCCAAGAGACCCAGTACTTC
TRBV28,TRBD1,TRBJ1-4,few,CASRKRRTGNEKLFF,TGTGCCAGCAGGAAACGTAGGACAGGGAATGAAAAACTGTTTTTT
TRBV21-1,-,TRBJ2-3,-,CASSKVSGPSTDTQYF,TGTGCCAGCAGCAAAGTAAGCGGACCTAGCACAGATACGCAGTATTTT
TRBV18,TRBD1,TRBJ2-7,-,CASSQQGVMGYEQYF,TGTGCCAGCTCACAACAGGGGGTGATGGGATACGAGCAGTACTTC
TRBV5-6,TRBD1,TRBJ2-7,-,CASSLAGQGTHEQYF,TGTGCCAGCAGCTTGGCCGGACAGGGAACCCACGAGCAGTACTTC
TRBV5-6,TRBD1,TRBJ1-2,-,CASTPGGEHRYGYTF,TGTGCCAGCACCCCAGGGGGCGAACATAGGTATGGCTACACCTTC
TRBV18,TRBD1,TRBJ1-4,-,CASSPGQTTNEKLFF,TGTGCCAGCTCACCGGGACAGACAACTAATGAAAAACTGTTTTTT
TRBV6-4,-,TRBJ1-5,few,CASSDVGGGPQHF,TGTGCCAGCAGTGACGTGGGGGGTGGGCCCCAGCATTTT
TRBV4-3,TRBD2,TRBJ2-7,-,CASSVGLAGGLYEQYF,TGCGCCAGCAGTGTGGGACTAGCGGGGGGCCTCTACGAGCAGTACTTC